These 24 T cell receptor beta chains originate from one sample sequenced in a study of T cell responses to AZD1222 COVID-19 vaccine. The repertoire was sequenced with immunoSEQ multiplex PCR; TCRdb's copy has only in-frame clones and lacks some. The sample carries around 78,000 clones, just over 90% recorded once. Source: peripheral blood, taken 28 days after the second AZD1222 dose. These TCRs come from an adult who received the AZD1222 COVID-19 vaccine.

The chain combines TRBV18 with TRBJ2-7; the D call may be TRBD1 or TRBD2 (5 bases each). V was pared by 6 bases and J by 3 bases, with 15 bases between. This CDR3 has 14 amino acids. From germline, CDR1 is KGHSH and CDR2 LQKENI. The CDR3 nucleotides read TGTGCCAGCTCCTCTCCGGGACGGAACTACGAGCAGTACTTC. Translating gives CASSSPGRNYEQYF.

This rearrangement joins TRBV5-1 to TRBJ1-1; 7 bases map to TRBD1. Germline loops: CDR1 SGHRS, CDR2 YFSETQ. The CDR3 extends over 15 amino acids. The J segment lost 2 bases and the V segment lost 4 bases, leaving 8 bases of the junction unmatched. The CDR3 protein is CASSIPTGLNTEAFF. The CDR3 DNA reads as TGCGCCAGCAGCATCCCGACAGGGCTTAACACTGAAGCTTTCTTT.

The chain has TRBV6-6 and TRBJ2-2, with D perhaps TRBD1 or TRBD2 (5 bases each). Between the trimmed V and J ends, which lost 10 bases and 1 base, there was a span of 10 bases. The V gene's germline CDR1 is MNHNY and CDR2 SVGAGI (reference sequence). This CDR3 has 13 amino acids. The CDR3 sequence: CAIGTGNTGELFF. Written as DNA, the CDR3 is TGTGCCATCGGGACGGGGAACACCGGGGAGCTGTTTTTT.

This sequence joins TRBV28 and TRBJ1-4, with D hard to call. With 11 bases removed from V and 2 bases from J, the gap between germline ends came to 12 bases. Germline CDR1 is MDHEN and CDR2 is SYDVKM. This CDR3 is built from 13 residues. The CDR3 reads CAAMRVTNEKLFF. CDR3 bases: TGTGCCGCGATGCGGGTGACTAATGAAAAACTGTTTTTT.

This chain uses TRBV11-2 with TRBJ2-7; TRBD2 matches at 10 bases. The germline V gene encodes CDR1 SGHAT and CDR2 FQNNGV. The ends lost 5 bases at V and 6 bases at J; junction bases unmatched: 10. The CDR3 runs to 15 residues. Here the CDR3 DNA reads TGTGCCAGCAGCCCCGATATAGCGGGGGGACGCGAGCAGTACTTC. Its protein product is CASSPDIAGGREQYF.

The chain has TRBV5-4 and TRBJ1-4, with TRBD1 as a possible D gene (6 bases). This CDR3 contains 13 residues. Germline CDR1 SGHNT, CDR2 YYREEE (reference sequence). V lost 5 bases, J lost 4 bases, and 9 bases lay in between. The CDR3, as DNA: TGTGCCAGCAGTCGACAGGATAATGAAAAACTGTTTTTT. This sequence encodes CASSRQDNEKLFF.

This chain uses TRBV6-5 with TRBJ1-2; D is possibly TRBD1 (5 bases). The V gene's germline CDR1 is MNHEY and CDR2 SVGAGI. V lost 7 bases and J 8 bases, leaving 20 bases between the germline ends. This CDR3 has 14 amino acids. CDR3 residues: CASTWGLLLGGYTF. As DNA, the CDR3 is TGTGCCAGCACGTGGGGACTCCTGCTGGGAGGCTACACCTTC.

The CDR3 nucleotides are TGTGCCAGCAGATGGGGGGTAGCTAACTATGGCTACACCTTC. The encoded protein is CASRWGVANYGYTF. V gene TRBV6-5 combines with J gene TRBJ1-2; possible D gene TRBD1, 5 bases. The CDR3 spans 14 residues. Per germline, CDR1 MNHEY and CDR2 SVGAGI. Trimming removed 6 bases from V and 0 bases from J, with 11 bases in between.

This chain uses TRBV4-2 with TRBJ1-2; no clear D gene. CDR3 length equals 15 residues. CDR1 is LGHNA, CDR2 YNFKEQ, per germline. Trimming stripped 0 bases from V and 4 bases from J, with 12 bases between. CDR3 residues: CASSQETWSIYGYTF. CDR3 sequence (DNA): TGTGCCAGCAGCCAAGAAACTTGGTCCATCTATGGCTACACCTTC.

This chain joins TRBV28 and TRBJ2-7; 11 bases match TRBD2. The ends lost 8 bases at V and 6 bases at J; junction bases unmatched: 3. Germline loops: CDR1 MDHEN, CDR2 SYDVKM. CDR3 length: 12 residues. CDR3 coding DNA: TGTGCCAGCCTAGCGGGAGGTCTCGAGCAGTACTTC. Its protein product is CASLAGGLEQYF.

This chain links TRBV5-1 with TRBJ2-1; D might be TRBD1 (5 bases). From germline, CDR1 is SGHRS and CDR2 YFSETQ. This CDR3 region has 16 residues. The V end was cut by 4 bases, the J end by 0 bases, with 14 bases between. CDR3 amino acids: CASSPPTGSSYNEQFF. The DNA of the CDR3 is TGCGCCAGCAGCCCCCCAACAGGAAGCTCCTACAATGAGCAGTTCTTC.

This clone has just a few counts. The CDR3 nucleotides read TGCGCCAGCAGCAGGACAGATGGAAACTATGGCTACACCTTC. Amino acids: CASSRTDGNYGYTF. The chain employs TRBV5-1 and TRBJ1-2; tentatively, D is TRBD1 (6 bases). With 4 bases removed from V and 2 bases from J, the gap between germline ends came to 12 bases. Per germline, CDR1 SGHRS and CDR2 YFSETQ. The CDR3 contains 14 residues.

The CDR3 loop is CAISPGTGDQETQYF. CDR3 bases: TGTGCCATCAGCCCCGGGACAGGGGACCAAGAGACCCAGTACTTC. V is TRBV10-3 and J is TRBJ2-5, with 10 bases lining up with TRBD1. Trimming removed 6 bases from V and 0 bases from J; junction bases left unmatched: 4. CDR1 and CDR2 (germline): ENHRY, SYGVKD. This CDR3 region has 15 residues.

This clone was detected only once. V usage is TRBV7-2 and J usage is TRBJ2-3; D ambiguous. Trimming removed 5 bases at V and 0 bases at J, with 9 bases between. Germline-derived CDR1 and CDR2 are SGHTA and FQGNSA. The length of the CDR3 is 14 residues. CDR3 in DNA: TGTGCCAGCAGCCAGTGGCAGAGCACAGATACGCAGTATTTT. Encoded protein: CASSQWQSTDTQYF.

The V gene is TRBV7-3, the J gene TRBJ2-7; TRBD1 matches 11 bases. CDR3 length: 15 residues. CDR1 and CDR2 (germline): SGHTA, FQGTGA. V trimming: 5 bases; J trimming: 5 bases; junction bases outside the gene matches: 8. CDR3 residues: CASSLQGTGGHEQYF. CDR3 nucleotides: TGTGCCAGCAGCCTCCAGGGGACAGGGGGGCACGAGCAGTACTTC.

The gene calls are TRBV30 and TRBJ2-3, with a possible D match to TRBD2 (6 bases). Germline CDR1 reads GTSNPN; CDR2 reads SVGIG (reference sequence). The CDR3 contains 16 residues. The V end was cut by 1 base, the J end by 6 bases, with 20 bases between. The CDR3 sequence: CAWSGKSPREVDTQYF. The CDR3 DNA is TGTGCCTGGAGTGGGAAGTCCCCGAGGGAGGTTGATACGCAGTATTTT.

In its sample, this clone was seen a few times. This rearrangement joins TRBV5-4 to TRBJ1-3; D not resolved. The V gene lost 2 bases and the J gene lost 8 bases, with 5 bases spanning the gap. The germline V gene encodes CDR1 SGHNT and CDR2 YYREEE (reference sequence). The CDR3 consists of 11 residues. CDR3 residues: CASSFRDTIYF. In DNA, the CDR3 is TGTGCCAGCAGCTTTCGGGACACCATATATTTT.

The chain combines TRBV10-3 with TRBJ1-2; D unresolved. The CDR3 totals 14 residues. Germline values: CDR1 ENHRY, CDR2 SYGVKD. The V end lost 6 bases, the J end lost 1 base, and 12 bases lay between the germline ends. CDR3 loop: CAIRGNWDNYGYTF. CDR3 coding DNA: TGTGCCATCAGAGGAAACTGGGATAACTATGGCTACACCTTC.

V usage is TRBV2 and J usage is TRBJ2-3; D gene ambiguous. This CDR3 has 14 residues. Per the germline V gene, CDR1 is SNHLY and CDR2 is FYNNEI. V lost 5 bases, J lost 2 bases, and 11 bases lay in between. As DNA, the CDR3 is TGTGCCAGCAGTCTTACCGTACCCACAGATACGCAGTATTTT. Translated: CASSLTVPTDTQYF.

This rearrangement joins TRBV6-1 to TRBJ2-7; no clear D. The germline V and J ends were trimmed by 4 bases and 1 base, with 17 bases remaining between them. The CDR3 runs 16 residues. Germline CDR1 is MNHNS and CDR2 is SASEGT. The CDR3 loop reads CASSAYTVEASYEQYF. In DNA, the CDR3 is TGTGCCAGCAGTGCTTACACAGTAGAAGCTTCCTACGAGCAGTACTTC.

The rearrangement joins TRBV30 to TRBJ1-5; D is unresolved. The length of the CDR3 is 16 residues. In germline, CDR1 is GTSNPN, CDR2 SVGIG (reference sequence). Between the trimmed V and J ends, which lost 0 bases and 3 bases, there was a span of 15 bases. CDR3 DNA sequence: TGTGCCTGGAGTGTACGAAAACATATTAACAATCAGCCCCAGCATTTT. It encodes CAWSVRKHINNQPQHF.

V and J are TRBV7-8 and TRBJ1-4, with D possibly being TRBD1 (6 bases). V lost 3 bases, J lost 7 bases, and 15 bases lay in between. Germline lookup yields CDR1 SGHVS and CDR2 FQNEAQ. This CDR3 is 15 amino acids long. The CDR3 coding sequence is TGTGCCAGCAGCTTGGAGGGGGGTTTCGTTGAAAAACTGTTTTTT. It encodes CASSLEGGFVEKLFF.

This sequence joins TRBV9 and TRBJ2-3, with 9 bases that match TRBD2. Losses at the gene ends were 0 bases for V and 0 bases for J; bases not matched to a gene: 11. CDR3 length: 19 residues. Germline V gene data show CDR1 as SGDLS and CDR2 as YYNGEE. This CDR3 reads CASSVELAGPVASTDTQYF. The DNA for the CDR3 is TGTGCCAGCAGCGTAGAACTAGCGGGCCCAGTCGCTAGCACAGATACGCAGTATTTT.

The rearrangement uses TRBV24-1 and TRBJ2-6; 10 bases line up with TRBD1. The CDR3 totals 18 residues. The junction had 4 bases not matched to a gene; V was cut back by 3 bases and J by 0 bases. Germline-derived CDR1 and CDR2 are KGHDR and SFDVKD. In DNA form, the CDR3 reads TGTGCCACCAGTGATGACAGGGGGCGAATCTCTGGGGCCAACGTCCTGACTTTC. Amino acid sequence: CATSDDRGRISGANVLTF.